What follows are 9 T cell receptor beta chains derived from one specimen sequenced in a study of monozygotic twins with inflammatory bowel disease. TCRdb reanalyzed the 5' RACE reads, giving one entry per CDR3 protein sequence and no DNA. This table lists 200,000 to 250,000 distinct CDR3 sequences. The sample consisted of blood. The receptors shown here come from a human donor with ulcerative colitis or Crohn's disease, or a healthy co-twin of an affected twin (not recorded which).

V and J are TRBV2 and TRBJ2-3. In germline, CDR1 is SNHLY, CDR2 FYNNEI. This CDR3 region has 13 residues. CDR3: CASSSGRTDTQYF.

CDR3: CATMREAGDPWTGELFF. This chain connects TRBV10-2 to TRBJ2-2; TCRdb outputs TRBD1, but without DNA this stays unchecked. This CDR3 region has 17 residues. Germline CDR1 WSHSY, CDR2 SAAADI.

V usage is TRBV20-1 and J usage is TRBJ2-5; TCRdb selects TRBD1, and the lack of DNA leaves this call unchecked. The CDR3 is 14 residues long. Per the germline V gene, CDR1 is DFQATT and CDR2 is SNEGSKA (reference sequence). CDR3 region: CSAGYTGVGETQYF.

This chain connects TRBV5-1 to TRBJ1-2. This CDR3 region has 14 residues. From germline, CDR1 is SGHRS and CDR2 YFSETQ. The chain's CDR3 is CASSLEPGGYGYTF.

The V call is TRBV6-1, the J call TRBJ1-5. The germline CDR1 and CDR2 sequences are MNHNS and SASEGT. The CDR3 length is 15 residues. The CDR3 loop reads CASSDGFWSNQPQHF.

The chain employs TRBV5-8 and TRBJ1-4; the D call from TCRdb, TRBD1, cannot be confirmed without DNA. The CDR3 consists of 15 residues. Germline CDR1 and CDR2: SGHTS and YDEGEE. The chain's CDR3 is CASSLGDRAGEKLFF.

The chain carries TRBV15 and TRBJ2-2; TCRdb returns TRBD1, unconfirmable since there is no DNA. The CDR3 has 15 amino acids. Per the germline V gene, CDR1 is LNHNV and CDR2 is YYDKDF (reference sequence). This CDR3 is CATSLPAGNTGELFF.

The V and J genes are TRBV6-2 or TRBV6-3 and TRBJ2-1; TCRdb designates TRBD1, a call that cannot be tested without DNA. Germline CDR1 MNHEY, CDR2 SVGEGT. This CDR3 region has 13 residues. The CDR3 reads CASSLVPGNEQFF.

CDR3: CSAFRQGAVGYGYTF. The chain has TRBV20-1 and TRBJ1-2; TCRdb selects TRBD1, and the lack of DNA leaves this call unchecked. This CDR3 is built from 15 residues. Germline lookup yields CDR1 DFQATT and CDR2 SNEGSKA (reference sequence).